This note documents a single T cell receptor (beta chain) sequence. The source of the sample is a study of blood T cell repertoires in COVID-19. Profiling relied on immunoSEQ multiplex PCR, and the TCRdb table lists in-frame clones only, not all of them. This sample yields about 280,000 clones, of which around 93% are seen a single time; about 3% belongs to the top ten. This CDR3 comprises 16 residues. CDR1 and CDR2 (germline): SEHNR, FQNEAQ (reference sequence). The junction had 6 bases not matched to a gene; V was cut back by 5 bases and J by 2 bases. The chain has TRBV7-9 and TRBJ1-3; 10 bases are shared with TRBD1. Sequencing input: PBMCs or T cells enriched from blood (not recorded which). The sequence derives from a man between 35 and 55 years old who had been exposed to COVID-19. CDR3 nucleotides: TGTGCCAGCAGCCAATCTGACAGGGGGCCTGGAAACACCATATATTTT. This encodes CASSQSDRGPGNTIYF.